This section outlines one TCR beta chain sequence together with its context. The record originates from a study of blood T cell repertoires in COVID-19. As for the study in general: Sites across the United States, Italy and Spain contributed samples from acute and convalescent COVID-19. T cells, B-cell-depleted T cells, or PBMCs provided the cDNA or gDNA that served as material.

Across about two dozen US areas, participants ranged in age from roughly 18 to 95 years. Some clones are missing from TCRdb's copy, which holds only in-frame ones; the method was immunoSEQ multiplex PCR. Here the sample spans 360,000 or so clones, about nine tenths being singletons. The CDR3 covers 19 residues. Material: PBMCs or T cells enriched from blood (not recorded which). This clonotype was sampled from a woman aged 30 to 39 who had been exposed to COVID-19. This chain uses TRBV21-1 with TRBJ1-3; TRBD1 is the table's D call, not checked against the DNA. TRBV21-1 is a pseudogene locus. As DNA, the CDR3 is TGTGCCAGCAGCAAACGGACCACGAATTGGGACAGCTCTGGAAACACCATATATTTT. Its translation is CASSKRTTNWDSSGNTIYF.